The present entry profiles one T cell receptor beta chain with its context. Its antigen remains unknown. This entry comes from a study of cytomegalovirus exposure and HLA in healthy donors. Study results and limitations: Trimming of TCR beta V- and J-genes showed a link, identified in a later analysis, to a missense DCLRE1C variant. The majority of CMV-associated TCR beta chains were reported as apparently HLA-restricted in a later analysis. The investigators catalogued some 160 TCR beta chains as cytomegalovirus-associated.

Both 60 Vbeta primers and 13 Jbeta primers went into the PCR. Data came from immunoSEQ multiplex PCR; TCRdb stores just in-frame clones and leaves some out. In the table there are more than 150,000 clones, about four fifths of which are singletons. The length of the CDR3 is 16 residues. J lost 1 base, V lost 6 bases, and 9 bases had no gene match. Germline V lookup: CDR1 LNHDA, CDR2 SQIVND (reference sequence). This clonotype was obtained from a woman aged 25 to 39 in good health and CMV-seronegative. The rearrangement joins TRBV19 to TRBJ1-5; 7 nucleotides match TRBD1. Sequencing was done on a sample of PBMCs. As DNA, the CDR3 is TGTGCCAGTAGCTCCGACAGGGCGCCGAGCAATCAGCCCCAGCATTTT. Amino acids: CASSSDRAPSNQPQHF. The variable domain in full, completed from reference TRBV19 and TRBJ1-5, reads DGGITQSPKYLFRKEGQNVTLSCEQNLNHDAMYWYRQDPGQGLRLIYYSQIVNDFQKGDIAEGYSVSREKKESFPLTVTSAQKNPTAFYLCASSSDRAPSNQPQHFGDGTRLSIL.